The 16 T cell receptor beta chains presented below share a single source sample, sequenced in a study of blood T cell repertoires in COVID-19. The data were produced by immunoSEQ multiplex PCR, yet TCRdb's version contains in-frame clones alone and is incomplete. The sample consists of around 89,000 clones, 88% of them appearing once. The sample comprised peripheral blood. Receptors were obtained from a man between 60 and 70 years old with acute or convalescent COVID-19.

The CDR3 DNA follows: TGTGCCAGTAGTATAGCAGAGGGCTCCTACGAGCAGTACTTC. It is translated as CASSIAEGSYEQYF. The chain recombines TRBV19 with TRBJ2-7, with D tentatively TRBD2 (5 bases). This CDR3 has 14 residues. In germline, CDR1 is LNHDA, CDR2 SQIVND (reference sequence). Trimming took 1 base from V and 0 from J, leaving 7 bases between them.

The chain employs TRBV4-2 and TRBJ1-3, with TRBD1 as a possible D gene (6 bases). CDR1 is LGHNA, CDR2 YNFKEQ, per germline. The CDR3 totals 15 residues. V lost 4 bases, J lost 4 bases, and 14 bases lay in between. CDR3 in amino acids: CASSPLSGQGNTIYF. DNA of the CDR3: TGTGCCAGCAGCCCGTTATCGGGACAAGGAAACACCATATATTTT.

The chain combines TRBV5-6 with TRBJ1-4, with D perhaps matching TRBD1 (6 bases). V was trimmed by 0 bases and J by 7 bases, leaving 10 bases between them. The V gene's germline CDR1 is SGHDT and CDR2 YYEEEE. This CDR3 spans 14 amino acids. CDR3 DNA: TGTGCCAGCAGCTTGGCGAGGGGGTTTGAAAAACTGTTTTTT. It is translated as CASSLARGFEKLFF.

The chain employs TRBV7-3 and TRBJ2-3, with 9 bases that match TRBD2. Germline trimming cut 2 bases from V and 5 bases from J; bases unmatched to any gene: 5. The CDR3 has 15 amino acids. Per the germline V gene, CDR1 is SGHTA and CDR2 is FQGTGA. CDR3 amino acids: CASSLAGGQVDTQYF. CDR3 DNA sequence: TGTGCCAGCAGCTTAGCGGGGGGGCAGGTAGATACGCAGTATTTT.

This chain connects TRBV5-1 to TRBJ2-7, with D unclear. With 4 bases removed from V and 5 bases from J, the gap between germline ends came to 10 bases. The CDR3 runs 12 residues. Germline V gene sequence: CDR1 SGHRS, CDR2 YFSETQ. The chain's CDR3 is CASSRSRDEQYF. The CDR3 DNA reads as TGCGCCAGCAGCAGAAGCCGGGACGAGCAGTACTTC.

The chain has TRBV7-9 and TRBJ2-1; D may be TRBD2 (5 bases). V was trimmed by 5 bases and J by 0 bases, leaving 11 bases between them. The CDR3 runs to 15 residues. Germline CDR1 reads SEHNR; CDR2 reads FQNEAQ (reference sequence). CDR3 amino acids: CASSPRGVSYNEQFF. CDR3 DNA: TGTGCCAGCAGCCCTCGGGGTGTCTCCTACAATGAGCAGTTCTTC. The complete variable domain, with remaining parts taken from reference TRBV7-9 and TRBJ2-1, reads DTGVSQNPRHKITKRGQNVTFRCDPISEHNRLYWYRQTLGQGPEFLTYFQNEAQLEKSRLLSDRFSAERPKGSFSTLEIQRTEQGDSAMYLCASSPRGVSYNEQFFGPGTRLTVL.

The CDR3 coding sequence is TGTGCCTGGAGTGGGGGAGGGGGGCGAGACGAGCAGTACTTC. Encoded protein: CAWSGGGGRDEQYF. V gene TRBV30 combines with J gene TRBJ2-7; weak D call: TRBD2 (7 bases). CDR1 GTSNPN and CDR2 SVGIG come from the germline V gene (reference sequence). With 1 base removed from V and 5 bases from J, the gap between germline ends came to 15 bases. The CDR3 length is 14 residues.

V is TRBV6-1 and J is TRBJ2-7; possibly TRBD1 for D (5 bases). The ends were cut back, 3 bases at V and 0 bases at J, with 12 bases in the middle. Germline assignment: CDR1 MNHNS and CDR2 SASEGT. This CDR3 is built from 15 residues. CDR3 nucleotides: TGTGCCAGCAGTGACAGGGCCAGAAGCTCCTACGAGCAGTACTTC. Protein product: CASSDRARSSYEQYF.

The rearrangement uses TRBV6-5 and TRBJ2-5, with D possibly being TRBD2 (6 bases). This CDR3 region has 14 residues. The V gene lost 6 bases and the J gene lost 5 bases, with 16 bases spanning the gap. In germline, CDR1 is MNHEY, CDR2 SVGAGI. CDR3 nucleotides: TGTGCCAGCAGCCCCGTCGGGAGTGGGGAGACCCAGTACTTC. Translated: CASSPVGSGETQYF.

The CDR3 DNA sequence: TGTGCCAGCAGTGGGGACAGCACCTACGAGCAGTACTTC. Translating it yields CASSGDSTYEQYF. The chain carries TRBV2 and TRBJ2-7, with 7 nucleotides matching TRBD1. The CDR3 is made up of 13 amino acids. Trimming cost V 4 bases and J 2 bases; bases outside gene matches: 2. Germline assignment: CDR1 SNHLY and CDR2 FYNNEI.

V usage is TRBV19 and J usage is TRBJ1-1; D is undetermined. The CDR3 loop spans 14 amino acids. Germline CDR1 and CDR2: LNHDA and SQIVND (reference sequence). Trimming removed 5 bases at V and 6 bases at J, with 16 bases between. CDR3 DNA: TGTGCCAGTAGTCCCCGGGGTGGGTGGGCTGAAGCTTTCTTT. This translates into CASSPRGGWAEAFF.

The rearrangement joins TRBV18 to TRBJ2-3, with 10 bases aligning to TRBD1. The length of the CDR3 is 16 residues. J was trimmed by 6 bases and V by 6 bases; bases with no gene match: 12. The germline V gene has CDR1 KGHSH and CDR2 LQKENI. The CDR3 DNA reads as TGTGCCAGCTCGCAGGACCTTACGGGACAGGGGGATACGCAGTATTTT. As protein: CASSQDLTGQGDTQYF. Supplemented by reference TRBV18 and TRBJ2-3, the full variable domain reads NAGVMQNPRHLVRRRGQEARLRCSPMKGHSHVYWYRQLPEEGLKFMVYLQKENIIDESGMPKERFSAEFPKEGPSILRIQQVVRGDSAAYFCASSQDLTGQGDTQYFGPGTRLTVL.

This clone has only a few counts. The rearrangement links TRBV30 to TRBJ2-1; weak D call: TRBD1 (5 bases). The CDR3 runs to 17 residues. The germline V and J ends were trimmed by 0 bases and 0 bases, with 15 bases remaining between them. Germline CDR1 GTSNPN, CDR2 SVGIG (reference sequence). CDR3 bases: TGTGCCTGGAGTGTAGGACGGACAACTCTCTCCTACAATGAGCAGTTCTTC. Translation: CAWSVGRTTLSYNEQFF. Looking up the rest from reference TRBV30 and TRBJ2-1 gives the full variable domain: SQTIHQWPATLVQPVGSPLSLECTVEGTSNPNLYWYRQAAGRGLQLLFYSVGIGQISSEVPQNLSASRPQDRQFILSSKKLLLSDSGFYLCAWSVGRTTLSYNEQFFGPGTRLTVL.

V gene TRBV9 combines with J gene TRBJ2-7; no definite D call. The ends were cut back, 2 bases at V and 2 bases at J, with 14 bases in the middle. The CDR3 is 15 residues long. Germline values: CDR1 SGDLS, CDR2 YYNGEE. CDR3 sequence (DNA): TGTGCCAGCAGCGTCCACCGGTCCAACCCCTACGAGCAGTACTTC. This sequence encodes CASSVHRSNPYEQYF.

A word on this clone: This same CDR3 is encoded by further DNA sequences in the sample. The CDR3 loop is CASSLVRNTEAFF. CDR3 bases: TGTGCCAGCAGCTTAGTTCGGAACACTGAAGCTTTCTTT. This chain uses TRBV11-2 with TRBJ1-1; no firm D call. This CDR3 spans 13 amino acids. V shed 1 base and J shed 1 base, with 4 bases lying between them. Germline V CDR1 and CDR2: SGHAT, FQNNGV.

The chain uses TRBV27 and TRBJ2-7, with D possibly TRBD1 on 6 matching bases. The germline V gene encodes CDR1 MNHEY and CDR2 SMNVEV (reference sequence). V lost 8 bases and J 3 bases, leaving 20 bases between the germline ends. The CDR3 has 15 residues. In DNA form, the CDR3 reads TGTGCCAGCTCTAAAAGCACCAGGGGACGCTACGAGCAGTACTTC. As protein: CASSKSTRGRYEQYF.